This paragraph reports one T cell receptor (beta chain). The antigen remains undetermined. The CDR3 loop spans 15 amino acids. Per the germline V gene, CDR1 is DFQATT and CDR2 is SNEGSKA (reference sequence). The junction had 6 bases not matched to a gene; V was cut back by 3 bases and J by 1 base. A J-beta primer mix and a sample-barcoded 5' primer were used in a second PCR of roughly 6 to 11 cycles. One entry per CDR3 protein, called by TCRdb with MiXCR from the 5' RACE reads. The data hold hundreds of thousands of distinct CDR3 sequences, with around 45% observed a single time. This sample was taken from a study of blood T cells in healthy people across ages. Study-wide background: Capture via template switching afforded approximately one barcoded beta molecule per two T cells.

Regarding the study as a whole: Researchers deemed the diversity estimates from one million T cells underestimates. Per million T cells, TCR beta diversity dropped about linearly as age rose. Long-lived donors exceeded aged donors in naive CD4+ cells and diversity.

Sequenced material: blood. The rearrangement links TRBV20-1 to TRBJ2-1, with TRBD2 matching 7 bases. This TCR was recovered from a man aged 55 to 70 in good health. The CDR3 DNA is TGCAGTGCTAGCTCGGGAGGAGGGTCCTACAATGAGCAGTTCTTC. It translates to CSASSGGGSYNEQFF.